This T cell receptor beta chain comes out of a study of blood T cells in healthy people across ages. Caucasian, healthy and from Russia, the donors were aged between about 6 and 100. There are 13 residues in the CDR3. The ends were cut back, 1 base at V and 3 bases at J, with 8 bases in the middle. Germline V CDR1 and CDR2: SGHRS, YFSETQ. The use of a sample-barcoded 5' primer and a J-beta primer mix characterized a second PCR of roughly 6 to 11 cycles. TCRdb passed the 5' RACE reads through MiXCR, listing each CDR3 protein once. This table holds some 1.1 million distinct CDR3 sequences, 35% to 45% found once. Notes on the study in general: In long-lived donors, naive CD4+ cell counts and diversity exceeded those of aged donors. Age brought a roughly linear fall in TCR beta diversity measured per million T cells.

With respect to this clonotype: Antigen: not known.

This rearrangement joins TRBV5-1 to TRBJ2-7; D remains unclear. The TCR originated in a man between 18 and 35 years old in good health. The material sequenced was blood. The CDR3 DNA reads TGCGCCAGCAGCTTGAGTACAAACTACGAGCAGTACTTC. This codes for CASSLSTNYEQYF. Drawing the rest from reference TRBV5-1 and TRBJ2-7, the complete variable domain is KAGVTQTPRYLIKTRGQQVTLSCSPISGHRSVSWYQQTPGQGLQFLFEYFSETQRNKGNFPGRFSGRQFSNSRSEMNVSTLELGDSALYLCASSLSTNYEQYFGPGTRLTVT.